This is a list of T cell receptor beta chains from one sample in a study of CD4+ T cells in melanoma. The repertoire was sequenced with immunoSEQ multiplex PCR; TCRdb's copy has only in-frame clones and lacks some. The profile shows 40,000 to 50,000 clones, about 91% of them singletons. Sequencing used peripheral blood. The receptors shown here come from a human donor with melanoma. Both conserved end residues are part of each CDR3. A D gene is named only where the DNA matches it firmly. A clone size is listed for some rows: how often the clone was seen (once, few, many), or a class if it is expanded.

d_gene: TRBD2; v_gene: TRBV7-3; abundance: NA; j_gene: TRBJ2-3; CDR3aa: CASSGPGLAGGTDTQYF; CDR3nt: TGTGCCAGCAGCGGGCCGGGACTAGCGGGGGGCACAGATACGCAGTATTTT
d_gene: NA; v_gene: TRBV2; abundance: NA; j_gene: TRBJ1-2; CDR3aa: CASSEADRGYGYTF; CDR3nt: TGTGCCAGCAGTGAAGCCGACCGGGGTTATGGCTACACCTTC
d_gene: TRBD1; v_gene: TRBV18; abundance: NA; j_gene: TRBJ2-3; CDR3aa: CASSAYRGLGTDTQYF; CDR3nt: TGTGCCAGCTCAGCATACAGGGGGCTCGGCACAGATACGCAGTATTTT
d_gene: TRBD1; v_gene: TRBV9; abundance: NA; j_gene: TRBJ2-5; CDR3aa: CASSLQGSQETQYF; CDR3nt: TGTGCCAGCAGCTTACAGGGGTCCCAAGAGACCCAGTACTTC
d_gene: NA; v_gene: TRBV4-1; abundance: NA; j_gene: TRBJ2-7; CDR3aa: CASSLQTGDDEQYF; CDR3nt: TGCGCCAGCAGCCTTCAAACAGGTGATGACGAGCAGTACTTC
d_gene: NA; v_gene: TRBV7-9; abundance: once; j_gene: TRBJ2-2; CDR3aa: CALESLNTGELFF; CDR3nt: TGTGCCCTCGAGAGTCTGAACACCGGGGAGCTGTTTTTT
d_gene: TRBD1; v_gene: TRBV15; abundance: NA; j_gene: TRBJ2-7; CDR3aa: CATSWDRGGYYEQYF; CDR3nt: TGTGCCACCAGCTGGGACAGGGGGGGATACTACGAGCAGTACTTC
d_gene: NA; v_gene: TRBV27; abundance: NA; j_gene: TRBJ2-3; CDR3aa: CASKQGVGTDTQYF; CDR3nt: TGTGCCAGCAAACAGGGAGTGGGCACAGATACGCAGTATTTT
d_gene: NA; v_gene: TRBV5-5; abundance: NA; j_gene: TRBJ1-4; CDR3aa: CASSFGNLDGSEKLFF; CDR3nt: TGTGCCAGCAGCTTCGGGAACCTTGATGGGAGTGAAAAACTGTTTTTT
d_gene: NA; v_gene: TRBV30; abundance: NA; j_gene: TRBJ2-7; CDR3aa: CAWTKQGLSEQYF; CDR3nt: TGTGCCTGGACCAAACAGGGTTTGAGCGAGCAGTACTTC
d_gene: TRBD1; v_gene: TRBV9; abundance: NA; j_gene: TRBJ1-3; CDR3aa: CASSFGPGQGSGNTIYF; CDR3nt: TGTGCCAGCAGCTTCGGCCCGGGACAGGGTTCCGGAAACACCATATATTTT
d_gene: TRBD1; v_gene: TRBV7-9; abundance: NA; j_gene: TRBJ1-2; CDR3aa: CASSQTGTGINYGYTF; CDR3nt: TGTGCCAGCAGCCAAACCGGGACAGGCATTAACTATGGCTACACCTTC
d_gene: NA; v_gene: TRBV21-1; abundance: NA; j_gene: TRBJ1-2; CDR3aa: CASSYCRNYGYTF; CDR3nt: TGTGCCAGCTCCTATTGCAGAAACTATGGCTACACCTTC
d_gene: NA; v_gene: TRBV18; abundance: once; j_gene: TRBJ1-1; CDR3aa: CASSPPSMNTEAFF; CDR3nt: TGTGCCAGCTCACCCCCAAGTATGAACACTGAAGCTTTCTTT
d_gene: TRBD2; v_gene: TRBV5-5; abundance: NA; j_gene: TRBJ2-3; CDR3aa: CASSLVLAGLDTQYF; CDR3nt: TGTGCCAGCAGCTTGGTTCTAGCGGGGTTGGATACGCAGTATTTT
d_gene: TRBD1; v_gene: TRBV7-9; abundance: NA; j_gene: TRBJ2-7; CDR3aa: CASSLEGTVISYEQYF; CDR3nt: TGTGCCAGCAGCTTAGAAGGGACAGTAATTTCCTACGAGCAGTACTTC
d_gene: NA; v_gene: TRBV5-1; abundance: NA; j_gene: TRBJ2-1; CDR3aa: CASSLNTDRNNEQFF; CDR3nt: TGCGCCAGCAGCTTGAATACGGACAGAAACAATGAGCAGTTCTTC
d_gene: NA; v_gene: TRBV4-3; abundance: NA; j_gene: TRBJ2-7; CDR3aa: CASSQGDSHSYEQYF; CDR3nt: TGCGCCAGCAGCCAAGGAGACTCCCACTCCTACGAGCAGTACTTC
d_gene: NA; v_gene: TRBV30; abundance: NA; j_gene: TRBJ1-4; CDR3aa: CAWSVGFLEKLFF; CDR3nt: TGTGCCTGGAGTGTCGGGTTTTTGGAAAAACTGTTTTTT
d_gene: NA; v_gene: TRBV30; abundance: NA; j_gene: TRBJ1-4; CDR3aa: CAWSVEGATNEKLFF; CDR3nt: TGTGCCTGGAGTGTAGAAGGGGCAACTAATGAAAAACTGTTTTTT
d_gene: TRBD1; v_gene: TRBV6-6; abundance: once; j_gene: TRBJ1-1; CDR3aa: CASSVTDRIEAFF; CDR3nt: TGTGCCAGCAGCGTAACGGACAGGATTGAAGCTTTCTTT
d_gene: NA; v_gene: TRBV27; abundance: NA; j_gene: TRBJ2-7; CDR3aa: CASSPRGRVYEQYF; CDR3nt: TGTGCCAGTAGCCCGAGGGGGAGGGTCTACGAGCAGTACTTC
d_gene: TRBD2; v_gene: TRBV5-1; abundance: NA; j_gene: TRBJ2-3; CDR3aa: CASSLVSGGREDTQYF; CDR3nt: TGCGCCAGCAGCTTGGTTTCGGGGGGGCGGGAAGATACGCAGTATTTT
d_gene: NA; v_gene: TRBV29-1; abundance: NA; j_gene: TRBJ2-2; CDR3aa: CSVVVGAGELFF; CDR3nt: TGCAGCGTGGTAGTGGGGGCCGGGGAGCTGTTTTTT
d_gene: NA; v_gene: TRBV28; abundance: NA; j_gene: TRBJ1-1; CDR3aa: CASSLYRQRGTEAFF; CDR3nt: TGTGCCAGCAGTTTGTACAGGCAGAGGGGCACTGAAGCTTTCTTT
d_gene: NA; v_gene: TRBV4-1; abundance: NA; j_gene: TRBJ2-5; CDR3aa: CASSQEAGWETQYF; CDR3nt: TGCGCCAGCAGCCAAGAGGCGGGTTGGGAGACCCAGTACTTC
d_gene: NA; v_gene: TRBV18; abundance: once; j_gene: TRBJ2-2; CDR3aa: CASSMGSTGELFF; CDR3nt: TGTGCCAGCTCCATGGGGTCCACCGGGGAGCTGTTTTTT
d_gene: NA; v_gene: TRBV6-5; abundance: NA; j_gene: TRBJ1-5; CDR3aa: CASSSGTLNQPQHF; CDR3nt: TGTGCCAGCAGCTCAGGGACATTAAATCAGCCCCAGCATTTT
d_gene: NA; v_gene: TRBV2; abundance: NA; j_gene: TRBJ2-7; CDR3aa: CASTYDSQVGEQYF; CDR3nt: TGTGCCAGCACCTACGACAGTCAGGTAGGCGAGCAGTACTTC
d_gene: NA; v_gene: TRBV9; abundance: NA; j_gene: TRBJ1-3; CDR3aa: CASSVGAGSGNTIYF; CDR3nt: TGTGCCAGCAGCGTCGGCGCAGGCTCTGGAAACACCATATATTTT
d_gene: TRBD1; v_gene: TRBV18; abundance: NA; j_gene: TRBJ2-3; CDR3aa: CASSPVDRVTDTQYF; CDR3nt: TGTGCCAGCTCACCAGTGGACAGGGTGACAGATACGCAGTATTTT
d_gene: NA; v_gene: TRBV6-1; abundance: NA; j_gene: TRBJ2-1; CDR3aa: CASSERGGFDEQFF; CDR3nt: TGTGCCAGCAGTGAACGAGGCGGGTTCGATGAGCAGTTCTTC
d_gene: NA; v_gene: TRBV7-9; abundance: NA; j_gene: TRBJ2-7; CDR3aa: CASSKDSYYEQYF; CDR3nt: TGTGCCAGCAGTAAGGACAGTTACTACGAGCAGTACTTC
d_gene: NA; v_gene: TRBV6-1; abundance: NA; j_gene: TRBJ2-3; CDR3aa: CAAIPGGAGTDTQYF; CDR3nt: TGTGCCGCAATACCCGGGGGAGCGGGCACAGATACGCAGTATTTT
d_gene: TRBD2; v_gene: TRBV7-9; abundance: NA; j_gene: TRBJ2-7; CDR3aa: CASSLGLAGLYEQYF; CDR3nt: TGTGCCAGCAGCCTGGGACTAGCGGGGTTGTACGAGCAGTACTTC
d_gene: TRBD2; v_gene: TRBV6-5; abundance: once; j_gene: TRBJ2-1; CDR3aa: CASRLSGGAFHEQFF; CDR3nt: TGTGCCAGCAGACTCAGCGGGGGGGCCTTTCATGAGCAGTTCTTC
d_gene: NA; v_gene: TRBV30; abundance: NA; j_gene: TRBJ2-3; CDR3aa: CAWSRTGWGTDTQYF; CDR3nt: TGTGCCTGGAGCCGAACAGGGTGGGGCACAGATACGCAGTATTTT
d_gene: TRBD2; v_gene: TRBV4-2; abundance: NA; j_gene: TRBJ2-3; CDR3aa: CASSQDPAGERTDTQYF; CDR3nt: TGTGCCAGCAGCCAAGATCCAGCGGGGGAACGCACAGATACGCAGTATTTT
d_gene: NA; v_gene: TRBV7-2; abundance: NA; j_gene: TRBJ1-4; CDR3aa: CASSTRSYEKLFF; CDR3nt: TGTGCCAGCAGCACCCGGAGTTATGAAAAACTGTTTTTT
d_gene: NA; v_gene: TRBV6-1; abundance: NA; j_gene: TRBJ1-5; CDR3aa: CASRFDYSNQPQHF; CDR3nt: TGTGCCAGCAGATTCGATTATAGCAATCAGCCCCAGCATTTT
d_gene: NA; v_gene: TRBV2; abundance: NA; j_gene: TRBJ1-1; CDR3aa: CASMGSPLDTEAFF; CDR3nt: TGTGCCAGCATGGGTTCCCCTCTGGACACTGAAGCTTTCTTT
d_gene: NA; v_gene: TRBV9; abundance: NA; j_gene: TRBJ1-6; CDR3aa: CASSVGISYNSPLHF; CDR3nt: TGTGCCAGCAGCGTAGGAATCTCCTATAATTCACCCCTCCACTTT
d_gene: TRBD1; v_gene: TRBV5-1; abundance: NA; j_gene: TRBJ2-5; CDR3aa: CASSMAGQVSGETQYF; CDR3nt: TGCGCCAGCAGCATGGCGGGACAGGTATCGGGAGAGACCCAGTACTTC
d_gene: NA; v_gene: TRBV21-1; abundance: NA; j_gene: TRBJ2-1; CDR3aa: CASSARQEPLDEQFF; CDR3nt: TGTGCCAGCAGCGCCCGACAGGAGCCTCTCGATGAGCAGTTCTTC
d_gene: TRBD1; v_gene: TRBV19; abundance: NA; j_gene: TRBJ2-1; CDR3aa: CASSSGQGYEQFF; CDR3nt: TGTGCCAGTAGTTCGGGACAGGGATATGAGCAGTTCTTC
d_gene: NA; v_gene: TRBV2; abundance: NA; j_gene: TRBJ2-7; CDR3aa: CASSLGTSSSYEQYF; CDR3nt: TGTGCCAGCAGCTTAGGGACATCGAGCTCCTACGAGCAGTACTTC
d_gene: NA; v_gene: TRBV5-1; abundance: once; j_gene: TRBJ2-6; CDR3aa: CASSLVGGGYSGANVLTF; CDR3nt: TGCGCCAGCAGCTTGGTTGGCGGGGGCTACTCTGGGGCCAACGTCCTGACTTTC
d_gene: NA; v_gene: TRBV10-3; abundance: NA; j_gene: TRBJ2-7; CDR3aa: CAISDPARGLNEQYF; CDR3nt: TGTGCCATCAGTGATCCCGCGAGAGGGTTAAACGAGCAGTACTTC
d_gene: TRBD1; v_gene: TRBV5-1; abundance: NA; j_gene: TRBJ1-6; CDR3aa: CASSLAGTGGNSPLHF; CDR3nt: TGCGCCAGCAGCTTGGCGGGGACAGGAGGTAATTCACCCCTCCACTTT
d_gene: NA; v_gene: TRBV25-1; abundance: NA; j_gene: TRBJ2-7; CDR3aa: CASSERDRRGRFF; CDR3nt: TGTGCCAGCAGTGAGAGAGACAGGCGTGGGAGGTTCTTC
d_gene: NA; v_gene: TRBV27; abundance: NA; j_gene: TRBJ1-5; CDR3aa: CASSNYNNQPQHF; CDR3nt: TGTGCCAGCAGTAACTACAACAATCAGCCCCAGCATTTT
d_gene: NA; v_gene: TRBV4-2; abundance: NA; j_gene: TRBJ2-3; CDR3aa: CASSTEQGGTDTQYF; CDR3nt: TGTGCCAGCAGCACCGAGCAAGGGGGCACAGATACGCAGTATTTT
d_gene: TRBD2; v_gene: TRBV7-6; abundance: NA; j_gene: TRBJ2-1; CDR3aa: CASSFGAGGTGDEQFF; CDR3nt: TGTGCCAGCAGCTTCGGCGCGGGGGGGACTGGGGATGAGCAGTTCTTC
d_gene: NA; v_gene: TRBV18; abundance: NA; j_gene: TRBJ2-7; CDR3aa: CASSPAQLSYEQYF; CDR3nt: TGTGCCAGCTCACCAGCCCAGCTTTCCTACGAGCAGTACTTC